The T cell receptor beta chain described here comes from a study of shared clonotypes between healthy human individuals. The V gene's germline CDR1 is MDHEN and CDR2 SYDVKM. V shed 6 bases and J shed 2 bases, with 14 bases lying between them. This CDR3 has 14 residues. The table came from immunoSEQ multiplex PCR; TCRdb's copy has only in-frame clones and leaves some out. The sample holds 550,000 to 850,000 clones, roughly 72% seen once. This sequence was found in a woman in her 30s in good health. The sequencing input was memory CD4+ T cells sorted from blood. Subset specified: CD45RA-negative fraction. The chain has TRBV28 and TRBJ2-7; D may be TRBD1 (5 bases). This CDR3 reads CASSIPRQPYEQYF. For the CDR3, the DNA is TGTGCCAGCAGCATCCCAAGACAGCCCTACGAGCAGTACTTC.